This TCR beta chain appears in the sequencing data of a study of identical twins. Study results and limitations: Alpha sequences that were out-of-frame and twin-shared showed an excess of low generation probability. Invariant T cells like MAIT and iNKT could partly confound the zero-insertion analyses.

The CDR3 consists of 17 residues. CDR1 SGDLS and CDR2 YYNGEE come from the germline V gene. Trimming took 0 bases from V and 0 from J; bases not matched to a gene: 4. This clonotype was picked up many times. The antigen is not known. MiXCR, applied by TCRdb to the 5' RACE reads, yields one record per CDR3 protein. The sample shows hundreds of thousands of distinct CDR3 sequences, roughly an eighth of them seen only once. Healthy Caucasian donors formed the entire cohort. This sample also appeared in a second study, on yellow fever vaccine responses in identical twins.

This sequence originates from a woman aged 18-35 years in good health. The rearrangement uses TRBV9 and TRBJ2-1, with 9 bases matching TRBD2. The sequenced material came from CD8+ T cells sorted from blood. The CDR3 sequence: CASSVEGSGSSYNEQFF. The CDR3 region has the DNA TGTGCCAGCAGCGTAGAAGGTAGCGGGAGCTCCTACAATGAGCAGTTCTTC.